This paragraph covers one T cell receptor beta chain sequence. The V gene's germline CDR1 is SGHRS and CDR2 YFSETQ. V was clipped by 0 bases and J by 3 bases, with 17 bases between them. This CDR3 has 17 residues. This record belongs to a study of blood T cell repertoires in COVID-19. Study in general: Whether acute or convalescent, the COVID-19 samples came from the United States, Italy and Spain.

As processed by the authors: For nucleated cells, counts were estimated from reference gene primer amplification. Sequenced by immunoSEQ multiplex PCR; TCRdb stores in-frame clones only, minus some. Clone size and the V and J calls come from that table; the DNA yielded D and trimming. The repertoire holds tens of thousands of clones, around 83% seen once, with roughly 36% in the top ten. Material: peripheral blood. The sequence was obtained from a man aged 80 or over with active or convalescent COVID-19. The V call is TRBV5-1, the J call TRBJ2-3; TRBD1 might be the D (5 bases). This CDR3 is CASSLAAAQAGTDTQYF. The CDR3 nucleotides are TGCGCCAGCAGCTTGGCGGCGGCCCAGGCAGGGACAGATACGCAGTATTTT.